This is a list of T cell receptor beta chains from one sample in a study of regulatory T cells in long-lasting Graves disease. From the multiplex PCR reads, TCRdb called clonotypes with MiXCR, one entry per CDR3 protein. The top ten clones hold roughly a fifth of a sample with roughly 350,000 distinct CDR3 sequences, under 20% of them seen once. These data are also associated with another study on T cells in Graves' hyperthyroidism and ophthalmopathy.

The specimen comprised peripheral blood mononuclear cells (PBMCs), sampled at new diagnosis, from a patient treated with antithyroid drugs. The receptor source for this set is a woman aged 18 to 35 with Graves disease. CDR3s include the opening cysteine and the closing phenylalanine or tryptophan. The order of the fields is V gene, D gene, clone size, J gene, CDR3 protein, CDR3 DNA. D genes are given only for firm matches. Some rows mark clone size as missing; the rest say once, few, many or name a class of expanded clone.

v_call: TRBV2; d_call: TRBD2; clone_size: many; j_call: TRBJ2-2; cdr3_aa: CASSVEAGGNTGELFF; cdr3_nt: TGTGCCAGCAGTGTAGAAGCGGGGGGGAACACCGGGGAGCTGTTTTTT
v_call: TRBV12-3/TRBV12-4; d_call: -; clone_size: many; j_call: TRBJ1-5; cdr3_aa: CASSPHWASVSNQPQHF; cdr3_nt: TGTGCCAGCAGTCCTCACTGGGCTTCCGTATCAAATCAGCCCCAGCATTTT
v_call: TRBV3-1; d_call: TRBD1; clone_size: -; j_call: TRBJ2-7; cdr3_aa: CASSPGRTGGIHSGEQYF; cdr3_nt: TGTGCCAGCAGCCCCGGCCGGACAGGGGGAATCCACTCGGGCGAGCAGTACTTC
v_call: TRBV12-3/TRBV12-4; d_call: TRBD2; clone_size: -; j_call: TRBJ2-3; cdr3_aa: CASSFGTSGRTDTQYF; cdr3_nt: TGTGCCAGCAGTTTTGGGACTAGCGGGAGGACAGATACGCAGTATTTT
v_call: TRBV14; d_call: TRBD2; clone_size: many; j_call: TRBJ2-3; cdr3_aa: CASSQDLIAGGVTDTQYF; cdr3_nt: TGTGCCAGCAGCCAAGATTTAATAGCGGGGGGAGTCACAGATACGCAGTATTTT
v_call: TRBV7-8; d_call: TRBD1; clone_size: many; j_call: TRBJ1-1; cdr3_aa: CASTRDSQTEAFF; cdr3_nt: TGTGCCAGCACCCGGGACAGTCAGACCGAAGCTTTCTTT
v_call: TRBV20-1; d_call: -; clone_size: few; j_call: TRBJ1-2; cdr3_aa: CSASPTGKSHGYTF; cdr3_nt: TGCAGTGCGAGTCCCACAGGGAAAAGTCATGGCTACACCTTC
v_call: TRBV20-1; d_call: -; clone_size: many; j_call: TRBJ2-5; cdr3_aa: CSTYSGTGAEETQYF; cdr3_nt: TGCAGTACATATTCGGGGACGGGAGCGGAAGAGACCCAGTACTTC
v_call: TRBV28; d_call: -; clone_size: many; j_call: TRBJ2-1; cdr3_aa: CASSFAATGWNEQFF; cdr3_nt: TGTGCCAGCAGTTTCGCAGCTACCGGGTGGAATGAGCAGTTCTTC
v_call: TRBV6-1; d_call: TRBD1; clone_size: -; j_call: TRBJ1-5; cdr3_aa: CASRRQGIRYSNQPQHF; cdr3_nt: TGTGCCAGCAGAAGACAGGGTATTAGGTATAGCAATCAGCCCCAGCATTTT
v_call: TRBV2; d_call: TRBD1; clone_size: many; j_call: TRBJ2-1; cdr3_aa: CASRIPGQGIVYNEQFF; cdr3_nt: TGTGCCAGCAGGATACCGGGACAGGGGATTGTCTACAATGAGCAGTTCTTC
v_call: TRBV20-1; d_call: -; clone_size: many; j_call: TRBJ2-7; cdr3_aa: CSARGGQSPYEQYF; cdr3_nt: TGCAGTGCTAGGGGGGGACAGAGCCCGTACGAGCAGTACTTC
v_call: TRBV11-2; d_call: TRBD1; clone_size: many; j_call: TRBJ2-3; cdr3_aa: CASSLGQALATQYF; cdr3_nt: TGTGCCAGCAGCCTAGGACAGGCCTTAGCTACGCAGTATTTT
v_call: TRBV20-1; d_call: TRBD2; clone_size: many; j_call: TRBJ2-1; cdr3_aa: CSASRLAGVHPYNEQFF; cdr3_nt: TGCAGTGCTAGTAGGCTAGCGGGAGTTCATCCCTACAATGAGCAGTTCTTC
v_call: TRBV5-1; d_call: -; clone_size: many; j_call: TRBJ2-1; cdr3_aa: CASSPGVDWFF; cdr3_nt: TGCGCCAGCAGCCCCGGGGTAGACTGGTTCTTC
v_call: TRBV2; d_call: -; clone_size: many; j_call: TRBJ1-1; cdr3_aa: CASSAIGAGTEAFF; cdr3_nt: TGTGCCAGCAGTGCGATCGGGGCGGGCACTGAAGCTTTCTTT
v_call: TRBV28; d_call: -; clone_size: many; j_call: TRBJ2-1; cdr3_aa: CASSRYSYNEQFF; cdr3_nt: TGTGCCAGCAGCCGGTACTCCTACAATGAGCAGTTCTTC
v_call: TRBV28; d_call: TRBD1; clone_size: few; j_call: TRBJ2-1; cdr3_aa: CASRKTGPRGEQFF; cdr3_nt: TGTGCCAGCAGGAAGACAGGGCCTCGCGGTGAGCAGTTCTTC
v_call: TRBV3-1; d_call: TRBD1; clone_size: -; j_call: TRBJ2-4; cdr3_aa: CASSQDQGAQYF; cdr3_nt: TGTGCCAGCAGCCAAGACCAGGGGGCTCAGTACTTC
v_call: TRBV7-9; d_call: TRBD1; clone_size: -; j_call: TRBJ2-1; cdr3_aa: CASSSTGYYNEQFF; cdr3_nt: TGTGCCAGCAGCTCGACAGGGTACTACAATGAGCAGTTCTTC
v_call: TRBV20-1; d_call: -; clone_size: many; j_call: TRBJ2-3; cdr3_aa: CSARVPGIGIDTQYF; cdr3_nt: TGCAGTGCTAGAGTCCCAGGGATCGGGATAGATACGCAGTATTTT
v_call: TRBV13; d_call: TRBD2; clone_size: many; j_call: TRBJ2-1; cdr3_aa: CASSSGGVYNEQFF; cdr3_nt: TGTGCCAGCAGCTCCGGGGGGGTTTACAATGAGCAGTTCTTC
v_call: TRBV4-1; d_call: -; clone_size: few; j_call: TRBJ2-1; cdr3_aa: CASSQGYEQFF; cdr3_nt: TGCGCCAGCAGCCAAGGGTATGAGCAGTTCTTC
v_call: TRBV4-1; d_call: -; clone_size: few; j_call: TRBJ2-3; cdr3_aa: CASSQTRTRTSTDTQYF; cdr3_nt: TGCGCCAGCAGCCAAACCCGGACTCGCACTAGCACAGATACGCAGTATTTT
v_call: TRBV2; d_call: -; clone_size: many; j_call: TRBJ2-1; cdr3_aa: CASTRDSPNEQFF; cdr3_nt: TGTGCCAGCACTAGGGACTCCCCGAATGAGCAGTTCTTC
v_call: TRBV24-1; d_call: TRBD1; clone_size: many; j_call: TRBJ2-1; cdr3_aa: CATSDPGQVSVNEQFF; cdr3_nt: TGTGCCACCAGTGATCCGGGACAGGTGTCCGTCAATGAGCAGTTCTTC
v_call: TRBV28; d_call: -; clone_size: -; j_call: TRBJ2-7; cdr3_aa: CASSSPLQKVDYSSEQYF; cdr3_nt: TGTGCCAGCAGTTCCCCACTCCAAAAGGTAGACTATTCGTCCGAGCAGTACTTC
v_call: TRBV29-1; d_call: TRBD1; clone_size: many; j_call: TRBJ1-2; cdr3_aa: CSVFPGTGAYGYTF; cdr3_nt: TGCAGCGTTTTCCCCGGGACAGGGGCCTATGGCTACACCTTC
v_call: TRBV3-1; d_call: -; clone_size: many; j_call: TRBJ1-3; cdr3_aa: CASSQEVGNTIYF; cdr3_nt: TGTGCCAGCAGCCAAGAAGTAGGGAACACCATATATTTT
v_call: TRBV6-5; d_call: -; clone_size: many; j_call: TRBJ2-2; cdr3_aa: CASSYTPSNTGELFF; cdr3_nt: TGTGCCAGCAGTTATACTCCGTCGAACACCGGGGAGCTGTTTTTT
v_call: TRBV20-1; d_call: -; clone_size: many; j_call: TRBJ1-1; cdr3_aa: CSASRSPALNTEAFF; cdr3_nt: TGCAGTGCTAGTCGCTCTCCGGCTCTGAACACTGAAGCTTTCTTT
v_call: TRBV12-3/TRBV12-4; d_call: TRBD1; clone_size: few; j_call: TRBJ1-5; cdr3_aa: CASSPAGQGASQPQHF; cdr3_nt: TGTGCCAGCTCCCCCGCGGGGCAGGGGGCGAGTCAGCCCCAGCATTTT
v_call: TRBV20-1; d_call: -; clone_size: many; j_call: TRBJ2-5; cdr3_aa: CSASPGGQGGGYLAQYF; cdr3_nt: TGCAGTGCTAGCCCCGGTGGGCAGGGCGGAGGGTATCTCGCCCAGTACTTC
v_call: TRBV15; d_call: -; clone_size: few; j_call: TRBJ1-3; cdr3_aa: CATSRGLLQQISGNTIYF; cdr3_nt: TGTGCCACCAGCAGAGGTTTGCTTCAACAGATCTCTGGAAACACCATATATTTT
v_call: TRBV6-1; d_call: -; clone_size: -; j_call: TRBJ2-6; cdr3_aa: CASRALPQGSGANVLTF; cdr3_nt: TGTGCCAGCAGAGCATTGCCCCAGGGCTCCGGGGCCAACGTCCTGACTTTC
v_call: TRBV6-2/TRBV6-3; d_call: -; clone_size: many; j_call: TRBJ1-2; cdr3_aa: CASSLRSDRYGYTF; cdr3_nt: TGTGCCAGCAGTTTGCGTTCGGATCGCTATGGCTACACCTTC
v_call: TRBV29-1; d_call: -; clone_size: few; j_call: TRBJ1-2; cdr3_aa: CSVLRATNYGYTF; cdr3_nt: TGCAGCGTCCTCAGGGCCACTAACTATGGCTACACCTTC
v_call: TRBV9; d_call: TRBD1; clone_size: few; j_call: TRBJ2-7; cdr3_aa: CASSVGGDRLFNEQYF; cdr3_nt: TGTGCCAGCAGCGTAGGGGGGGACAGGTTGTTCAACGAGCAGTACTTC
v_call: TRBV3-1; d_call: -; clone_size: many; j_call: TRBJ1-5; cdr3_aa: CASSQDVGASQPQHF; cdr3_nt: TGTGCCAGCAGCCAAGACGTGGGTGCCAGTCAGCCCCAGCATTTT
v_call: TRBV6-5; d_call: -; clone_size: -; j_call: TRBJ1-3; cdr3_aa: CASSYSQGAGNTIYF; cdr3_nt: TGTGCCAGCAGTTACTCTCAAGGAGCCGGAAACACCATATATTTT
v_call: TRBV20-1; d_call: TRBD1; clone_size: many; j_call: TRBJ1-1; cdr3_aa: CSARSRTGEFAEAFF; cdr3_nt: TGCAGTGCTAGATCAAGGACAGGGGAATTCGCTGAAGCTTTCTTT
v_call: TRBV9; d_call: -; clone_size: -; j_call: TRBJ2-7; cdr3_aa: CASSGGTSSSYEQYF; cdr3_nt: TGTGCCAGCAGCGGCGGGACAAGTAGCTCCTACGAGCAGTACTTC
v_call: TRBV7-3; d_call: TRBD1; clone_size: many; j_call: TRBJ2-3; cdr3_aa: CASSIGTGGTDTQYF; cdr3_nt: TGTGCCAGCAGCATCGGGACAGGGGGCACAGATACGCAGTATTTT
v_call: TRBV27; d_call: -; clone_size: few; j_call: TRBJ2-7; cdr3_aa: CASAPGDRYEQYF; cdr3_nt: TGTGCCAGCGCCCCGGGGGACCGCTACGAGCAGTACTTC
v_call: TRBV20-1; d_call: -; clone_size: many; j_call: TRBJ2-3; cdr3_aa: CSARMTGGTDTQYF; cdr3_nt: TGCAGTGCCCGGATGACAGGCGGCACAGATACGCAGTATTTT
v_call: TRBV2; d_call: -; clone_size: many; j_call: TRBJ2-7; cdr3_aa: CASGDGVYEQYF; cdr3_nt: TGTGCCAGCGGGGACGGTGTCTACGAGCAGTACTTC
v_call: TRBV28; d_call: -; clone_size: many; j_call: TRBJ1-4; cdr3_aa: CASRIGGSNEKLFF; cdr3_nt: TGTGCCAGCAGAATCGGGGGAAGTAATGAAAAACTGTTTTTT
v_call: TRBV2; d_call: -; clone_size: many; j_call: TRBJ1-6; cdr3_aa: CASSERRVAYNSPLHF; cdr3_nt: TGTGCCAGCAGTGAACGTCGGGTGGCCTATAATTCACCCCTCCACTTT
v_call: TRBV3-1; d_call: TRBD2; clone_size: -; j_call: TRBJ2-5; cdr3_aa: CASSQLASGVGPETQYF; cdr3_nt: TGTGCCAGCAGCCAACTTGCTAGCGGGGTAGGACCGGAGACCCAGTACTTC
v_call: TRBV29-1; d_call: -; clone_size: -; j_call: TRBJ1-4; cdr3_aa: CSVVRGTNEKLFF; cdr3_nt: TGCAGCGTTGTGAGGGGAACTAATGAAAAACTGTTTTTT
v_call: TRBV5-1; d_call: -; clone_size: many; j_call: TRBJ2-7; cdr3_aa: CASKRMGDEQYF; cdr3_nt: TGCGCCAGCAAGAGGATGGGGGACGAGCAGTACTTC
v_call: TRBV9; d_call: TRBD1; clone_size: many; j_call: TRBJ1-5; cdr3_aa: CASSAEQGPNQPQHF; cdr3_nt: TGTGCCAGCAGCGCCGAACAGGGGCCCAATCAGCCCCAGCATTTT
v_call: TRBV5-1; d_call: -; clone_size: -; j_call: TRBJ1-2; cdr3_aa: CASSLALHGYTF; cdr3_nt: TGTGCCAGCAGCTTAGCGCTTCATGGCTACACCTTC